This note documents a single T cell receptor beta chain sequence. Its antigen is not yet known. No base qualities exist here, and no much larger clone lies one base off it. Looking up the germline V gene (reference sequence) yields CDR1 WNHNN and CDR2 SYGVQD. The junction carries 10 bases between V and J, which are trimmed by 6 bases and 2 bases respectively. Inclusive of the bounding cysteine and phenylalanine, the CDR3 is 14 residues long. Of the read, only the CDR3 DNA is kept; its 42 bases are in frame from base 1. These data belong to a study of human T cells and chemical hapten exposure (dated by TCRdb to the early 2020s). For context, the study as a whole: For sensitization, 2% DPC in acetone was applied to an approximately 2 cm by approximately 2 cm area of upper inner arm skin. The mostly female patient cohort included alopecia areata with under or over 50% scalp involvement, alopecia totalis and alopecia universalis. For TCR sequencing, blood came from 25 to 35 alopecia patients at anywhere from one to four time points (pre-sensitization, 2, 6 and 24 weeks). This study followed changes in the peripheral blood TCR repertoire in vivo during primary and secondary sensitization of alopecia patients to the hapten diphenylcyclopropenone (DPC). Blood was sampled from patients pre-sensitization (week 0) and at 2, 6 and about 24 weeks after DPC sensitization. Patch testing on the upper back used Finn chambers containing 0.01% DPC, with scoring done after 6 days according to International Contact Dermatitis Research Group standards. Libraries were combined into a pool for sequencing, and differences in TCR yield between samples came mainly from small differences in library volumes within the pool. Weekly therapeutic DPC doses were additionally applied to the scalp of patients throughout the approximately 23-week study period.

The investigation overall reported the following: Significantly more large CDR3 similarity clusters were formed by expanded TCRs than by pre-sensitization or healthy control sets, consistent with antigen-driven responses. Repeated subsampling changed both the strength of the expansion versus patch-test correlation and the threshold at which that correlation became significant. Because every patient had alopecia, a presumed autoimmune disease, the patients' immune response might differ from that of healthy individuals. Patch test score correlated positively with the number of PT1 expanded TCRs, reaching significance at thresholds 8, 16 and 32 but not at 4. DPC sensitization did not change how many TCRs were above 1 in 1000 frequency, and no evidence was found of alterations in global repertoire structure.

This sample's time point label indicates: patch test 1, 2 weeks after DPC sensitization. The sample's treatment or condition, from its label and the paper: therapeutic diphenylcyclopropenone sensitization with weekly scalp DPC. At each patch-test visit, blood was drawn before the patch test was applied. To be eligible, patients had to be aged 18 to 70, diagnosed with alopecia and judged suitable for DPC therapy, while pregnant patients were excluded. Total RNA was isolated from unfractionated whole blood collected in Tempus Blood RNA tubes. The library was generated by RACE. The instrument given in TCRdb is NextSeq 500. During library preparation, unique molecular identifiers were attached to individual cDNA molecules so that TCRs could be counted in a quantitative, reproducible way. Both TCR alpha and TCR beta chains were sequenced from each blood RNA sample. The published analysis was carried out like this. A median of around 100,000 TCRs per sample was observed, with a range of about 20,000 to 750,000. V, J and CDR3 annotation of the TCR reads was performed with the Decombinator software suite. For PS versus PT1 abundance plots, all samples were subsampled to the same number of TCRs (28,000). Expanded TCRs were defined as absent before sensitization and observed at least eight times at the 2-week time point. TCRdb reanalyzed the raw reads on its own, using fastp at Q25 for trimming and MiXCR for clone calling, and kept in-frame beta chains. Every distinct CDR3 protein forms one entry, paired with its most common genes and DNA. TCRdb's processing, not the study's, gives the V and J calls here. The sample table records about 74,000 distinct CDR3 sequences; around 30% of these occur just once. The ten largest make up around 8.9% of the sample.

The source is a man aged 35 to 55 with alopecia areata. Some clones in this sample may be carry-over from other donors' samples. The chain uses TRBV10-1 and TRBJ2-2; the D segment could be TRBD2, given 5 matching bases. The sequenced sample was whole blood, obtained in connection with sensitization to the hapten diphenylcyclopropenone (DPC). For the CDR3, the sequence is CASRPDYNTGELFF. The DNA sequence reads TGCGCCAGCAGACCCGACTACAACACCGGGGAGCTGTTTTTT.